Presented here are 2 T cell receptor beta chains from one specimen sequenced in a study of cytomegalovirus exposure and HLA in healthy donors. The PCR had 60 Vbeta and 13 Jbeta primers. TCRdb keeps only in-frame clones here, not all; method: immunoSEQ multiplex PCR. The table lists more than 95,000 clones, approximately 86% of them singletons. The specimen sequenced was PBMCs. All receptors derive from a young man in good health and CMV-seronegative.

The V gene is TRBV19, the J gene TRBJ2-5; weak D call: TRBD2 (6 bases). CDR1 and CDR2 (germline): LNHDA, SQIVND (reference sequence). The length of the CDR3 is 16 residues. With 3 bases removed from V and 1 base from J, the gap between germline ends came to 15 bases. The CDR3 coding sequence is TGTGCCAGTAGTATGGTTCCCGGGGGAATCCAAGAGACCCAGTACTTC. This translates into CASSMVPGGIQETQYF.

This chain uses TRBV19 with TRBJ2-1, with TRBD2 as a possible D gene (5 bases). V shed 6 bases and J shed 4 bases, with 13 bases lying between them. CDR3 length: 14 residues. Germline loops: CDR1 LNHDA, CDR2 SQIVND (reference sequence). The CDR3 is CASSSLAGYNEQFF. CDR3 bases: TGTGCCAGTAGCTCGCTAGCCGGATACAATGAGCAGTTCTTC.